The rows below give T cell receptor beta chains drawn from one sample of a study of patients and donors after allogeneic stem cell transplantation. TCRdb processed the RT-PCR reads anew with MiXCR; each CDR3 protein has one entry. The sample includes fewer than 95,000 distinct CDR3 sequences, around 5% of them seen just once. Sequencing used blood, either unsorted or a sorted T cell fraction (not recorded which). These receptor sequences come from a human donor who was either an allogeneic HSCT recipient or a stem cell or donor lymphocyte infusion donor (not recorded which). It is not recorded whose cells these are; they may come from a transplant donor. Both conserved end residues are part of each CDR3. Fields, in order: clone size, J gene, D gene, V gene, CDR3 DNA, CDR3 protein. D genes are given only for firm matches. A row's size may be missing; if present it is once, few, many or a size class.

>many|TRBJ2-4|TRBD1|TRBV7-2
TGTGCCAGCAGCTTATCAGAAGGACAGGGAAACATTCAGTACTTC
CASSLSEGQGNIQYF
>NA|TRBJ1-2|NA|TRBV12-3/TRBV12-4
TGTGCCAGCAGTTCAGGGCGGGGGGATGCTAACTATGGCTACACCTTC
CASSSGRGDANYGYTF
>many|TRBJ1-6|TRBD1|TRBV7-9
TGTGCCAGCAGCCTTCGGACAGGGGGTAATTCACCCCTCCACTTT
CASSLRTGGNSPLHF
>many|TRBJ1-5|NA|TRBV15
TGTGCCACCAGCAGAGACCCAGGGGGCAATCAGCCCCAGCATTTT
CATSRDPGGNQPQHF
>many|TRBJ2-5|TRBD2|TRBV28
TGTGCCAGCAGCGGCGGGGGGGCTGGGAAAGAGACCCAGTACTTC
CASSGGGAGKETQYF
>NA|TRBJ2-3|NA|TRBV20-1
TGCAGTGCCCCTCGGGGAGGACGGAACACAGATACGCAGTATTTT
CSAPRGGRNTDTQYF
>many|TRBJ2-5|TRBD2|TRBV24-1
TGTGCCACCAGTGCTACACGGGAGGGTGGAGAGACCCAGTACTTC
CATSATREGGETQYF
>many|TRBJ1-1|NA|TRBV18
TGTGCCAGCTCACCCCAGTGGGAGACTGAAGCTTTCTTT
CASSPQWETEAFF
>NA|TRBJ2-3|NA|TRBV28
TGTGCCAGCAGTCTGCAAGGGAGCTGGACAGATACGCAGTATTTT
CASSLQGSWTDTQYF
>many|TRBJ2-3|NA|TRBV7-3
TGTGCCAGCAGCTTAGGGTCCGAGGGTACGCAGTATTTT
CASSLGSEGTQYF
>NA|TRBJ2-7|TRBD2|TRBV3-1
TGTGCCAGCAGCCAGGGACTTGCTAGCGGGAGGGCCGACTTC
CASSQGLASGRADF
>many|TRBJ2-2|NA|TRBV2
TGTGCCAGCAGTGATCCAGCGGGACAAAACACCGGGGAGCTGTTTTTT
CASSDPAGQNTGELFF
>many|TRBJ2-3|NA|TRBV10-3
TGTGCCATCAGTGAGTGGAGCGGGACAGATACGCAGTATTTT
CAISEWSGTDTQYF
>many|TRBJ2-7|NA|TRBV11-2
TGTGCCAGCAGCCCCTCGAACAGGGTCAAGAGTGAGGTCTACGAGCAGTACTTC
CASSPSNRVKSEVYEQYF
>many|TRBJ2-6|NA|TRBV3-1
TGTGCCAGCAGCCATGGGGTCTCTGGGGCCAACGTCCTGACTTTC
CASSHGVSGANVLTF
>many|TRBJ2-1|NA|TRBV11-1
TGTGCCAGCAGCTTAGACGACTCTGAGCAGTTCTTC
CASSLDDSEQFF
>many|TRBJ1-2|TRBD1|TRBV2
TGTGCCAGCACTGAGACCCGGACAGGGATTCGTGGCTACACCTTC
CASTETRTGIRGYTF
>NA|TRBJ2-7|NA|TRBV4-2
TGTGCCAGCAGCCAAGACCCGGGTTCCTACGAGCAGTACTTC
CASSQDPGSYEQYF
>many|TRBJ1-4|NA|TRBV5-6
TGTGCCAGCAGCTTGACAGGGCCAGGCGAAAAACTGTTTTTT
CASSLTGPGEKLFF
>many|TRBJ1-1|TRBD1|TRBV27
TGTGCCAGCAGCCCGGACAGGCGGGGAGCTTTCTTT
CASSPDRRGAFF
>NA|TRBJ2-7|TRBD1|TRBV28
TGTGCCAGCAGTTTATTCCCCGGGACAGGTACCTACGAGCAGTACTTC
CASSLFPGTGTYEQYF
>many|TRBJ1-1|NA|TRBV18
TGTGCCAGCTCCTCCCAGGGGCTTGAAGCTTTCTTT
CASSSQGLEAFF
>many|TRBJ1-1|NA|TRBV27
TGTGCCAGCAGTTTATACAGGAACACTGAAGCTTTCTTT
CASSLYRNTEAFF
>few|TRBJ2-2|NA|TRBV19
TGTGCCAGTAGTATCGAGAGCGGCACTACCGGGGAGCTGTTTTTT
CASSIESGTTGELFF
>many|TRBJ1-3|NA|TRBV5-6
TGTGCCAGCAGCCCCCAGGGAATCGACTCTGGAAACACCATATATTTT
CASSPQGIDSGNTIYF
>few|TRBJ2-7|TRBD1|TRBV2
TGTGCCAGCAGTGACTTGGGACAGGGGATGAACGAGCAGTACTTC
CASSDLGQGMNEQYF
>few|TRBJ2-7|NA|TRBV7-6
TGTGCCAGCAGCGCATCTAGCGCCGACTACGAGCAGTACTTC
CASSASSADYEQYF
>NA|TRBJ2-5|NA|TRBV6-1
TGTGCCAGCAGCCCTAGTCAGGGCCAAGAGACCCAGTACTTC
CASSPSQGQETQYF
>few|TRBJ2-3|NA|TRBV4-1
TGCGCCAGCAGCCGATTCTGGCCGCAGGGTAGCACAGATACGCAGTATTTT
CASSRFWPQGSTDTQYF
>many|TRBJ2-1|TRBD1|TRBV11-3
TGTGCCAGCAGCCGGACAGGGGATGAGCAGTTCTTC
CASSRTGDEQFF
>many|TRBJ2-1|TRBD2|TRBV5-4
TGTGCCAGCAGCTTTGGTCCGGGACTAGCGGGAGAGGCGTACAATGAGCAGTTCTTC
CASSFGPGLAGEAYNEQFF
>many|TRBJ2-2|NA|TRBV9
TGTGCCAGCAGCGTAGCGGGCAGGGTGAACACCGGGGAGCTGTTTTTT
CASSVAGRVNTGELFF
>many|TRBJ2-1|NA|TRBV7-3
TGTGCCAGCAGCTTAATCGGGATCGCCGGCAATGAGCAGTTCTTC
CASSLIGIAGNEQFF
>few|TRBJ2-1|TRBD2|TRBV10-3
TGTGCCATCAGTGGGCTAGCGGGAGGGTTGCCCTACAATGAGCAGTTCTTC
CAISGLAGGLPYNEQFF
>many|TRBJ1-2|TRBD1|TRBV20-1
TGCAGTGCTAGAGCGGAGGGGGCAAGGGATGGCTACACCTTC
CSARAEGARDGYTF
>NA|TRBJ2-4|NA|TRBV11-2
TGTGCCAGCAGCTCTCCGGGTCCTGGGGACATTCAGTACTTC
CASSSPGPGDIQYF
>many|TRBJ2-7|TRBD1|TRBV10-3
TGTGCCATCAGTCAAAGGAGGACAGGGGTCGAGCAGTACTTC
CAISQRRTGVEQYF
>many|TRBJ2-1|TRBD2|TRBV19
TGTGCCAGTAGGTTCGCGGGAGCCGGCAATGAGCAGTTCTTC
CASRFAGAGNEQFF
>NA|TRBJ2-7|NA|TRBV11-2
TGTGCCAGCAGCCGTATAAGCAGGGGATACGAGCAGTACTTC
CASSRISRGYEQYF
>NA|TRBJ1-1|TRBD1|TRBV11-3
TGTGCCAGCAGCCCGTCTCCAGGGGGCCCGGGAGCTTTCTTT
CASSPSPGGPGAFF
>NA|TRBJ1-1|NA|TRBV9
TGTGCCAGCAGCCCGGGGGTCGTGAACACTGAAGCTTTCTTT
CASSPGVVNTEAFF
>many|TRBJ1-4|NA|TRBV12-3/TRBV12-4
TGTGCCAGCAGCCGCCAGGTCGCAACTAATGAAAAACTGTTTTTT
CASSRQVATNEKLFF
>few|TRBJ2-4|NA|TRBV3-1
TGTGCCAGCAGCCCCAGGACGAATAAGAGGGACATTCAGTACTTC
CASSPRTNKRDIQYF
>many|TRBJ1-2|NA|TRBV11-1
TGTGCCAGCAGCTTCGGCGCAGGTACACAGGGCTCCAACTATGGCTACACCTTC
CASSFGAGTQGSNYGYTF
>many|TRBJ1-2|NA|TRBV11-2
TGTGCCAGCAGCTTCTCCTCCTCTATACTCTATGGCTACACCTTC
CASSFSSSILYGYTF
>NA|TRBJ1-1|NA|TRBV18
TGTGCCAGCTCACCACCGTTGCGTCCGTCGGAAGCTTTCTTT
CASSPPLRPSEAFF
>many|TRBJ2-7|TRBD1|TRBV5-1
TGCGCCAGCAGCAGTGGACAGGGTACCTACGAGCAGTACTTC
CASSSGQGTYEQYF
>many|TRBJ2-7|TRBD1|TRBV20-1
TGCAGTGCCTCGTACGGGACAGGCGCCTACGAGCAGTACTTC
CSASYGTGAYEQYF
>few|TRBJ1-1|NA|TRBV5-1
TGCGCCAGCAGCCCGAACAGGGCTCCGGCGAACACTGAAGCTTTCTTT
CASSPNRAPANTEAFF